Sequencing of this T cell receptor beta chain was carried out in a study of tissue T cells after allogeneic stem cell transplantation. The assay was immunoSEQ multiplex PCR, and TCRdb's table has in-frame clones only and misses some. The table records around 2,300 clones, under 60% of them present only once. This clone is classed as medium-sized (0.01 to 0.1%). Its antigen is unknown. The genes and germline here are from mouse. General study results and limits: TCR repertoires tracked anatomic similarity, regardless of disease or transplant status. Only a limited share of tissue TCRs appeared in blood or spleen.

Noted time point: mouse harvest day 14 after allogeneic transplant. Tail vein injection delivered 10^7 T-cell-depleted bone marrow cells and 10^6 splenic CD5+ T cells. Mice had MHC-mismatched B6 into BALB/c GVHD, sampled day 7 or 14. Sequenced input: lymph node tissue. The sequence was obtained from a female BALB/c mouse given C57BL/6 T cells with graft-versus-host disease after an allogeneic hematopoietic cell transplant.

Partial CDR3 DNA: TGTGCCAGCAGCCCCGGGACTGGGGCATATGAACAGTAC. This translates into CASSPGTGAYEQY. The whole CDR3 is CASSPGTGAYEQYF. This chain joins TRBV4 and TRBJ2-7; 10 bases are shared with TRBD2. The read is 1 residue too short to cover the CDR3 end, so that end is filled in from the germline J gene. The CDR3 consists of 14 residues. Germline V gene sequence: CDR1 LGHDT, CDR2 YNNKQL (reference sequence). V shed 5 bases, J shed 4 bases, and the junction held 5 bases outside the gene matches.